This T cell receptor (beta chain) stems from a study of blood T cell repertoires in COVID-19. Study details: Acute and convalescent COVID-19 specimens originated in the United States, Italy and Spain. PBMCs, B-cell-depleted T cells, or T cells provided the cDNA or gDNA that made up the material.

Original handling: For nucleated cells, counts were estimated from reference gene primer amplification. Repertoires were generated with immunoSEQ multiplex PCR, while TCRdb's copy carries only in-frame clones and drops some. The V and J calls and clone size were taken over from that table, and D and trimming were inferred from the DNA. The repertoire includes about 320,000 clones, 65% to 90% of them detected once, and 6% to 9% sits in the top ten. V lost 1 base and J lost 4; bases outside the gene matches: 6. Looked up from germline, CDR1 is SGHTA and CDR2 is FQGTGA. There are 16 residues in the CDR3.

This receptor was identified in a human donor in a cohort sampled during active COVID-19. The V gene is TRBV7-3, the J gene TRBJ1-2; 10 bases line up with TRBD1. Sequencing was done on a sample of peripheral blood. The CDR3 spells CASSLKSGQGGYGYTF. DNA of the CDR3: TGTGCCAGCAGCTTAAAGTCCGGACAGGGGGGCTATGGCTACACCTTC.